Listed here are 23 T cell receptor beta chains from one sample, sequenced in a study of cytomegalovirus exposure and HLA in healthy donors. PCR employed 60 Vbeta and 13 Jbeta primers. Libraries were prepared by immunoSEQ multiplex PCR; TCRdb keeps only in-frame clonotypes and omits some of them. The sample gives about 180,000 clones, about four fifths of which show up once; about 2.4% is in the top ten. Sequenced: PBMCs. These receptors were collected from a male donor in good health and CMV-seronegative.

The V and J genes are TRBV5-6 and TRBJ2-3; 15 positions match TRBD2. V lost 4 bases, J lost 5 bases, and 5 bases stayed unmatched. Germline V lookup: CDR1 SGHDT, CDR2 YYEEEE. This CDR3 region has 16 residues. The CDR3 sequence: CASSHRTSGRGDTQYF. CDR3 DNA sequence: TGTGCCAGCAGCCATCGGACTAGCGGGAGGGGAGATACGCAGTATTTT.

CDR3 sequence (DNA): TGTGCCAGCAGCTTAGGGACAGGGGATACGCAGTATTTT. It codes for CASSLGTGDTQYF. The V gene is TRBV11-3, the J gene TRBJ2-3; 8 bases match TRBD1. Per germline, CDR1 SGHNT and CDR2 YENEEA. With V trimmed by 1 base and J by 6 bases, 0 bases remained unmatched. The CDR3 covers 13 residues.

This clone was recorded once. This chain connects TRBV11-3 to TRBJ2-5; 10 bases are a match to TRBD1. The germline gives CDR1 SGHNT, CDR2 YENEEA. The CDR3 is made up of 15 amino acids. J was trimmed by 4 bases and V by 2 bases; bases with no gene match: 4. CDR3 sequence: CASSLRQGARETQYF. CDR3 sequence (DNA): TGTGCCAGCAGCTTAAGACAGGGGGCGCGAGAGACCCAGTACTTC.

The V call is TRBV7-2, the J call TRBJ1-5, with D possibly TRBD1 on 5 matching bases. This CDR3 is built from 14 residues. CDR1 and CDR2 from the germline V gene are SGHTA and FQGNSA. Trimming removed 4 bases from V and 6 bases from J, with 13 bases in between. The CDR3 region has the DNA TGTGCCAGCAGCTCCCGTCAGGGCCGTCAGCCCCAGCATTTT. Translating it yields CASSSRQGRQPQHF.

The chain uses TRBV7-6 and TRBJ1-4; D ambiguous. V gave up 10 bases and J gave up 11 bases, with 14 bases separating them. This CDR3 contains 11 residues. Germline assignment: CDR1 SGHVS and CDR2 FNYEAQ. The CDR3 DNA reads TGTGCCATCACAACGGGTACGAAACTGTTTTTT. Translation gives CAITTGTKLFF.

This clone showed up just a few times. The chain has TRBV6-1 and TRBJ2-1; 7 bases line up with TRBD1. Germline assignment: CDR1 MNHNS and CDR2 SASEGT. This CDR3 has 14 residues. V lost 6 bases, J lost 6 bases, and 8 bases stayed unmatched. CDR3 coding DNA: TGTGCCAGCAGAGGACAGGCCGATTTCAATGAGCAGTTCTTC. Its protein is CASRGQADFNEQFF.

V usage is TRBV2 and J usage is TRBJ1-6, with 8 bases identical to TRBD1. Germline V CDR1 and CDR2: SNHLY, FYNNEI. There are 14 residues in the CDR3. Germline trimming cut 5 bases from V and 15 bases from J; bases unmatched to any gene: 12. The CDR3 nucleotides read TGTGCCAGCAGTCCCGGGACAGGCCATAAGGGCCTCCACTTT. This codes for CASSPGTGHKGLHF.

The rearrangement links TRBV6-1 to TRBJ2-1, with D maybe TRBD2 (6 bases). The CDR3 is 13 residues long. V lost 5 bases to trimming and J lost 7 bases, with 12 bases between them. Germline V CDR1 and CDR2: MNHNS, SASEGT. CDR3 coding DNA: TGTGCCAGCAGTAGGGCAGGGAGGAATGAGCAGTTCTTC. It specifies CASSRAGRNEQFF.

This chain connects TRBV6-1 to TRBJ2-5; D is possibly TRBD1 (5 bases). Per germline, CDR1 MNHNS and CDR2 SASEGT. Trimming pared 3 bases from V and 5 bases from J, leaving 13 bases between. The CDR3 sequence is 14 residues long. The CDR3 loop is CASSEGRVKETQYF. The CDR3 DNA reads TGTGCCAGCAGTGAGGGCAGGGTGAAGGAGACCCAGTACTTC.

The chain uses TRBV6-5 and TRBJ2-1; TRBD1 matches at 7 bases. Germline V gene sequence: CDR1 MNHEY, CDR2 SVGAGI. Losses at the gene ends were 6 bases for V and 4 bases for J; bases not matched to a gene: 9. The CDR3 contains 15 residues. The CDR3 sequence is CASRTGQVVYNEQFF. The CDR3, as DNA: TGTGCCAGCAGAACAGGACAGGTAGTGTACAATGAGCAGTTCTTC.

This clone has a handful of counts. CDR3 protein: CASSERERGPQYF. For the CDR3, the DNA is TGTGCCAGCAGTGAACGCGAGCGGGGGCCCCAGTACTTC. The V and J genes are TRBV25-1 and TRBJ2-5, with 8 bases identical to TRBD2. Germline CDR1 reads MGHDK; CDR2 reads SYGVNS. The ends lost 2 bases at V and 9 bases at J; junction bases unmatched: 5. This CDR3 comprises 13 residues. Full variable domain (missing parts from reference TRBV25-1 and TRBJ2-5): EADIYQTPRYLVIGTGKKITLECSQTMGHDKMYWYQQDPGMELHLIHYSYGVNSTEKGDLSSESTVSRIRTEHFPLTLESARPSHTSQYLCASSERERGPQYFGPGTRLLVL.

The V call is TRBV25-1, the J call TRBJ2-3; possible D gene TRBD2, 5 bases. This CDR3 is 11 amino acids long. Germline V gene sequence: CDR1 MGHDK, CDR2 SYGVNS. Trimming left V 6 bases short and J 7 bases short, with 8 bases between. Written as DNA, the CDR3 is TGTGCCAGCAGGATGACTAATACGCAGTATTTT. It translates to CASRMTNTQYF. Supplemented by reference TRBV25-1 and TRBJ2-3, the full variable domain reads EADIYQTPRYLVIGTGKKITLECSQTMGHDKMYWYQQDPGMELHLIHYSYGVNSTEKGDLSSESTVSRIRTEHFPLTLESARPSHTSQYLCASRMTNTQYFGPGTRLTVL.

V usage is TRBV29-1 and J usage is TRBJ2-1; a weak D match, TRBD2 (6 bases). Germline CDR1 SQVTM, CDR2 ANQGSEA. Trimming removed 4 bases from V and 2 bases from J, with 9 bases in between. This CDR3 has 13 residues. Here the CDR3 DNA reads TGCAGCGTTGGCTGGGGGGCCTACAATGAGCAGTTCTTC. It is translated as CSVGWGAYNEQFF.

The rearrangement links TRBV5-1 to TRBJ2-3; D not certain. CDR3 length: 15 residues. Germline V CDR1 and CDR2: SGHRS, YFSETQ. V lost 0 bases and J 1 base, leaving 9 bases between the germline ends. The CDR3 DNA reads TGCGCCAGCAGCTTGGTGGTGCAGGGCACAGATACGCAGTATTTT. Its protein product is CASSLVVQGTDTQYF.

Only one count was recorded for this clone. The chain joins TRBV2 to TRBJ2-1; a possible D gene is TRBD2 (5 bases). The CDR3 has 13 amino acids. The germline V gene encodes CDR1 SNHLY and CDR2 FYNNEI. The germline V and J ends were trimmed by 7 bases and 7 bases, with 14 bases remaining between them. The CDR3 DNA reads TGTGCCAGCAAGGCAAGAGGCGGGAATGAGCAGTTCTTC. It codes for CASKARGGNEQFF. Filled out from reference TRBV2 and TRBJ2-1, the complete variable domain reads EPEVTQTPSHQVTQMGQEVILRCVPISNHLYFYWYRQILGQKVEFLVSFYNNEISEKSEIFDDQFSVERPDGSNFTLKIRSTKLEDSAMYFCASKARGGNEQFFGPGTRLTVL.

V gene TRBV19 combines with J gene TRBJ2-3; perhaps TRBD2 as D (6 bases). Trimming removed 4 bases at V and 0 bases at J, with 8 bases between. The CDR3 spans 14 residues. Germline CDR1 and CDR2: LNHDA and SQIVND (reference sequence). The chain's CDR3 is CASSRGTSTDTQYF. CDR3 bases: TGTGCCAGTAGTAGGGGGACTAGCACAGATACGCAGTATTTT. The variable domain in full, with the rest retrieved from reference TRBV19 and TRBJ2-3, is DGGITQSPKYLFRKEGQNVTLSCEQNLNHDAMYWYRQDPGQGLRLIYYSQIVNDFQKGDIAEGYSVSREKKESFPLTVTSAQKNPTAFYLCASSRGTSTDTQYFGPGTRLTVL.

The V and J genes are TRBV4-3 and TRBJ2-1; 8 nucleotides match TRBD2. Germline lookup yields CDR1 LGHNA and CDR2 YSLEER. The ends lost 2 bases at V and 9 bases at J; junction bases unmatched: 6. CDR3 size: 14 residues. The DNA for the CDR3 is TGCGCCAGCAGCCAAAGGAGCGGGAGTGCTGAGCAGTTCTTC. Translating it yields CASSQRSGSAEQFF.

The chain links TRBV10-2 to TRBJ2-7, with 7 bases fitting TRBD2. V shed 7 bases and J 0 bases; nucleotides not matched to a gene: 9. This CDR3 is built from 15 residues. CDR1 and CDR2 (germline): WSHSY, SAAADI. CDR3 protein: CASTEELAYSYEQYF. The CDR3 nucleotides are TGCGCCAGCACCGAGGAACTAGCGTACTCCTACGAGCAGTACTTC.

The rearrangement links TRBV5-4 to TRBJ1-2, with 10 bases that match TRBD1. The CDR3 extends over 16 amino acids. V was clipped by 0 bases and J by 2 bases; unmatched bases: 4. The germline V gene has CDR1 SGHNT and CDR2 YYREEE (reference sequence). This CDR3 reads CASSLGETGGNYGYTF. The CDR3 bases are TGTGCCAGCAGCTTGGGAGAGACAGGGGGCAACTATGGCTACACCTTC.

V gene TRBV5-1 combines with J gene TRBJ2-1; TRBD2 matches at 7 bases. V gave up 4 bases and J gave up 4 bases; unmatched junction bases: 2. There are 13 residues in the CDR3. Germline V gives CDR1 SGHRS, CDR2 YFSETQ. The CDR3 loop is CASSPAGYNEQFF. The DNA for the CDR3 is TGCGCCAGCAGCCCAGCGGGGTACAATGAGCAGTTCTTC. Drawing the rest from reference TRBV5-1 and TRBJ2-1, the complete variable domain is KAGVTQTPRYLIKTRGQQVTLSCSPISGHRSVSWYQQTPGQGLQFLFEYFSETQRNKGNFPGRFSGRQFSNSRSEMNVSTLELGDSALYLCASSPAGYNEQFFGPGTRLTVL.

V is TRBV14 and J is TRBJ2-5; no reliable D call. V was trimmed by 1 base and J by 5 bases, leaving 14 bases between them. Germline V gene sequence: CDR1 SGHDN, CDR2 FVKESK. The CDR3 is 15 residues long. DNA for the CDR3: TGTGCCAGCAGCCAAGGGCTCGCCAGATCGGAGACCCAGTACTTC. Encoded protein: CASSQGLARSETQYF.

The sample holds one count of this clone. This chain uses TRBV7-6 with TRBJ2-3; D gene uncertain. Trimming removed 2 bases from V and 1 base from J, with 16 bases in between. CDR1 and CDR2 (germline): SGHVS, FNYEAQ. CDR3 length: 17 amino acids. CDR3 amino acids: CASSLHAITVGTDTQYF. In nucleotides, the CDR3 is TGTGCCAGCAGCTTACATGCCATCACTGTGGGCACAGATACGCAGTATTTT. Together with reference TRBV7-6 and TRBJ2-3, the CDR3 gives the full variable domain: GAGVSQSPRYKVTKRGQDVALRCDPISGHVSLYWYRQALGQGPEFLTYFNYEAQQDKSGLPNDRFSAERPEGSISTLTIQRTEQRDSAMYRCASSLHAITVGTDTQYFGPGTRLTVL.

This chain uses TRBV19 with TRBJ2-1, with 7 bases that match TRBD2. The CDR3 contains 17 residues. CDR1 is LNHDA and CDR2 is SQIVND in the germline V gene (reference sequence). The V segment lost 7 bases and the J segment 7 bases; nucleotides outside the gene matches: 19. In nucleotides, the CDR3 is TGTGCCAGTACAAAGAATCGGGACTACTTCAGAGAGAATGAGCAGTTCTTC. Protein product: CASTKNRDYFRENEQFF. Full variable domain (outside the CDR3, taken from reference TRBV19 and TRBJ2-1): DGGITQSPKYLFRKEGQNVTLSCEQNLNHDAMYWYRQDPGQGLRLIYYSQIVNDFQKGDIAEGYSVSREKKESFPLTVTSAQKNPTAFYLCASTKNRDYFRENEQFFGPGTRLTVL.